The clone carrying this TCR beta chain was counted many times. First-strand cDNA relied on TRAV- and TRBV-specific primers spanning alpha and beta chains. With a V-primer adapter and a constant-region primer, TCRs were amplified for 20 to 25 PCR cycles. TCRdb passed the reads through MiXCR, listing each CDR3 protein once. The table shows 95,000 to 100,000 distinct CDR3 sequences, with more than 20% occurring only once. The data derive from a study of low-dose radiotherapy and immunotherapy resistance in tumors. Sample time point: after trial treatment. The treatment here: LDRT plus nivolumab, ipilimumab, low-dose cyclophosphamide and aspirin (RACIN trial). Every donor's regimen consisted of nivolumab, ipilimumab, aspirin, low-dose cyclophosphamide and low-dose radiotherapy. CDR3 size: 13 residues. CDR1 is KGHDR and CDR2 is SFDVKD in the germline V gene. The V end was cut by 5 bases, the J end by 2 bases, with 7 bases between.

The chain joins TRBV24-1 to TRBJ2-3; D uncertain. This sequence was found in a male donor with prostate cancer. Sequences were derived from PBMCs, sampled after low-dose radiotherapy plus immunotherapy. CDR3 DNA sequence: TGTGCCACCAGTGTCAGTAACACAGATACGCAGTATTTT. Translating gives CATSVSNTDTQYF.